This is a list of T cell receptor beta chains from one sample in a study of CD8+ T cells in alopecia areata. Sequenced by immunoSEQ multiplex PCR; TCRdb stores in-frame clones only, minus some. The sample lists under 350,000 clones; roughly 50% were seen once. Sequenced here: CD4+ T cells sorted from blood, sampled at week 24, from a patient treated with tofacitinib. The receptors originated from a human donor with alopecia areata. The CDR3 runs from the conserved cysteine through the conserved F or W. D genes are given only for firm matches. Not every row has a clone size; where given, it reads once, few, many or a size class.

V	J	length	size	D	CDR3	DNA
TRBV19	TRBJ1-2	12	.	.	CASSKRGGGYTF	TGTGCCAGTAGTAAACGGGGAGGAGGCTACACCTTC
TRBV29-1	TRBJ1-4	14	.	TRBD1	CSVEEGQANEKLFF	TGCAGCGTTGAAGAGGGACAGGCTAATGAAAAACTGTTTTTT
TRBV29-1	TRBJ2-5	13	.	.	CSVEGAVQETQYF	TGCAGCGTTGAAGGGGCAGTCCAAGAGACCCAGTACTTC
TRBV2	TRBJ1-1	14	.	.	CASRASQTNTEAFF	TGTGCCAGCAGAGCCAGTCAGACGAACACTGAAGCTTTCTTT
TRBV15	TRBJ1-6	15	.	TRBD1	CATSRDPGGNSPLHF	TGTGCCACCAGCAGAGATCCAGGGGGGAATTCACCCCTCCACTTT
TRBV30	TRBJ2-7	15	.	.	CAWSGGRASSYEQYF	TGTGCCTGGAGTGGGGGCAGGGCAAGCTCCTACGAGCAGTACTTC
TRBV7-9	TRBJ2-5	14	.	.	CASSPAGRGGGQYF	TGTGCCAGCAGCCCCGCGGGGCGTGGTGGAGGCCAGTACTTC
TRBV5-4	TRBJ1-6	15	.	TRBD1	CASSPGDRGNSPLHF	TGTGCCAGCAGCCCTGGGGACAGGGGGAATTCACCCCTCCACTTT
TRBV28	TRBJ1-2	14	.	.	CASSVDRAPYGYTF	TGTGCCAGCAGTGTCGACAGAGCCCCCTATGGCTACACCTTC
TRBV28	TRBJ2-1	11	.	.	CASRDYNEQFF	TGTGCCAGCAGAGATTACAATGAGCAGTTCTTC
TRBV18	TRBJ2-3	17	.	.	CASSPNPGGDGTDTQYF	TGTGCCAGCTCACCCAATCCCGGAGGTGACGGCACAGATACGCAGTATTTT
TRBV5-1	TRBJ2-7	13	.	.	CASGPGTLAEQYF	TGCGCCAGCGGTCCCGGGACCTTGGCGGAGCAGTACTTC
TRBV7-2	TRBJ2-7	15	.	.	CASSLPDRRLYEQYF	TGTGCCAGCAGCTTGCCTGACAGGAGGCTCTACGAGCAGTACTTC
TRBV29-1	TRBJ1-1	14	.	TRBD1	CSADRGQMNTEAFF	TGCAGCGCTGACAGGGGACAAATGAACACTGAAGCTTTCTTT
TRBV6-6	TRBJ2-7	14	.	TRBD1	CASSLQGNSYEQYF	TGTGCCAGCAGCTTACAGGGGAATTCCTACGAGCAGTACTTC
TRBV2	TRBJ2-7	13	.	.	CASVGGGVDEQYF	TGTGCCAGCGTGGGTGGGGGCGTGGACGAGCAGTACTTC
TRBV29-1	TRBJ2-3	13	.	TRBD1	CSSDRGSTDTQYF	TGCAGCTCTGACAGGGGATCAACAGATACGCAGTATTTT
TRBV5-1	TRBJ2-6	15	.	.	CASSLERVGANVLTF	TGCGCCAGCAGCTTGGAACGGGTGGGGGCCAACGTCCTGACTTTC
TRBV30	TRBJ2-7	13	.	.	CAWGLGSSYEQYF	TGTGCCTGGGGACTTGGATCGTCCTACGAGCAGTACTTC
TRBV5-1	TRBJ1-6	18	.	.	CASSLTPGQGVANSPLHF	TGCGCCAGCAGCTTGACTCCCGGGCAGGGAGTCGCCAATTCACCCCTCCACTTT
TRBV7-9	TRBJ2-1	16	.	.	CASSMRPMRDYNEQFF	TGTGCCAGCAGCATGCGCCCCATGAGGGACTACAATGAGCAGTTCTTC
TRBV7-2	TRBJ2-5	15	few	.	CASSLRGRVEETQYF	TGTGCCAGCAGCTTACGGGGGCGAGTGGAAGAGACCCAGTACTTC
TRBV30	TRBJ1-2	11	few	.	CAWRRRNGYTF	TGTGCCTGGAGAAGGAGGAATGGCTACACCTTC
TRBV29-1	TRBJ2-4	14	.	.	CSVRTHLAKNIQYF	TGCAGCGTTCGGACTCATCTAGCCAAAAACATTCAGTACTTC
TRBV5-1	TRBJ2-3	16	.	TRBD2	CASSYAASGDTDTQYF	TGCGCCAGCAGCTACGCGGCTAGCGGGGACACAGATACGCAGTATTTT
TRBV29-1	TRBJ2-3	11	.	.	CSVQGPNTQYF	TGCAGCGTTCAGGGGCCGAATACGCAGTATTTT
TRBV4-2	TRBJ1-1	12	.	.	CASSPREGSAFF	TGTGCCAGCAGCCCTCGTGAGGGCAGTGCTTTCTTT
TRBV19	TRBJ1-5	19	.	.	CASSSPGDYGLWGNQPQHF	TGTGCCAGTAGTTCCCCCGGGGACTATGGATTGTGGGGCAATCAGCCCCAGCATTTT
TRBV29-1	TRBJ2-1	13	.	.	CSVRGNPGHEQFF	TGCAGCGTTCGGGGGAACCCTGGCCATGAGCAGTTCTTC
TRBV7-2	TRBJ1-2	14	.	TRBD1	CASSLGDRPYGYTF	TGTGCCAGCAGTTTAGGGGACAGGCCTTATGGCTACACCTTC
TRBV7-9	TRBJ2-3	17	.	TRBD1	CASSSVTGGVTTDTQYF	TGTGCCAGCAGCTCGGTGACAGGGGGAGTTACCACAGATACGCAGTATTTT
TRBV28	TRBJ2-7	15	.	TRBD1	CASSLRGRRPYEQYF	TGTGCCAGCAGTCTCAGGGGGCGGAGACCCTACGAGCAGTACTTC
TRBV25-1	TRBJ1-2	11	few	.	CASSSGAGYTF	TGTGCCAGCAGTTCCGGGGCTGGCTACACCTTC
TRBV11-2	TRBJ2-5	16	few	TRBD2	CASSFNRGGSQETQYF	TGTGCCAGCAGCTTTAACCGCGGGGGGTCCCAAGAGACCCAGTACTTC
TRBV7-2	TRBJ2-5	15	.	.	CASSTLLGVQETQYF	TGTGCCAGCAGCACATTGCTTGGGGTCCAAGAGACCCAGTACTTC
TRBV25-1	TRBJ2-5	15	.	TRBD1	CASSDPTGTQETQYF	TGTGCCAGCAGCGACCCGACAGGGACACAAGAGACCCAGTACTTC
TRBV5-1	TRBJ2-7	13	.	.	CASSLATTYEQYF	TGCGCCAGCAGCTTGGCCACGACCTACGAGCAGTACTTC
TRBV29-1	TRBJ2-7	11	.	TRBD1	CSGLTGDEQYF	TGCAGCGGCCTTACAGGGGACGAGCAGTACTTC
TRBV4-1	TRBJ2-7	14	.	.	CASSQGDFNYEQYF	TGCGCCAGCAGCCAAGGAGATTTCAACTACGAGCAGTACTTC
TRBV7-9	TRBJ1-2	12	.	.	CASSVDPYGYTF	TGTGCCAGCAGCGTGGACCCCTATGGCTACACCTTC
TRBV4-2	TRBJ2-5	14	.	TRBD2	CASSPGGARETQYF	TGTGCCAGCAGCCCCGGGGGGGCCAGAGAGACCCAGTACTTC
TRBV7-9	TRBJ2-5	11	few	.	CASSLVETQYF	TGTGCCAGCAGCTTAGTTGAGACCCAGTACTTC
TRBV11-2	TRBJ1-1	14	.	.	CASSRRQMNTEAFF	TGTGCCAGCAGCCGAAGACAGATGAACACTGAAGCTTTCTTT
TRBV4-1	TRBJ1-1	14	few	.	CASSFGRSSAGAFF	TGCGCCAGCAGCTTTGGACGTTCCTCGGCGGGCGCTTTCTTT
TRBV29-1	TRBJ1-2	13	few	TRBD1	CSVVGQGSYGYTF	TGCAGCGTCGTAGGACAGGGAAGCTATGGCTACACCTTC
TRBV4-3	TRBJ2-2	13	.	.	CASSQDYSGELFF	TGCGCCAGCAGCCAAGATTACTCCGGGGAGCTGTTTTTT
TRBV11-2	TRBJ2-2	18	.	.	CASSPITGGFIGTGELFF	TGTGCCAGCAGCCCCATCACTGGGGGGTTCATTGGGACCGGGGAGCTGTTTTTT
TRBV29-1	TRBJ2-3	14	few	.	CTSRAGQGSDTQYF	TGCACCTCCCGGGCGGGACAAGGGTCAGATACGCAGTATTTT
TRBV5-6	TRBJ2-3	17	few	.	CASSLLTGAFSTDTQYF	TGTGCCAGCAGCTTACTTACGGGGGCCTTTAGCACAGATACGCAGTATTTT
TRBV7-6	TRBJ2-3	15	few	TRBD2	CASSLVAGGTDTQYF	TGTGCCAGCAGCTTAGTAGCGGGGGGCACAGATACGCAGTATTTT
TRBV28	TRBJ1-6	15	few	.	CASSPPGLGGSPLHF	TGTGCCAGCAGTCCACCGGGACTGGGTGGATCACCCCTCCACTTT
TRBV21-1	TRBJ2-5	16	once	.	CASSLRTGRDQETQYF	TGTGCCAGCAGCCTTAGGACGGGCAGAGACCAAGAGACCCAGTACTTC
TRBV30	TRBJ2-7	13	.	TRBD1	CAWGRDRLHEQYF	TGTGCCTGGGGCCGGGACAGGCTCCACGAGCAGTACTTC
TRBV12-5	TRBJ2-7	13	.	.	CASGLRNSYEQYF	TGTGCTAGTGGTTTGAGAAACTCCTACGAGCAGTACTTC
TRBV30	TRBJ1-1	14	.	TRBD1	CAWSVRDREILAFF	TGTGCCTGGAGTGTACGGGACAGGGAGATATTAGCTTTCTTT
TRBV5-1	TRBJ2-3	14	once	.	CASSSGPTSDTQYF	TGCGCCAGCAGCTCGGGCCCAACATCAGATACGCAGTATTTT
TRBV12-5	TRBJ2-1	18	.	TRBD2	CASGLVRLAGVPYNEQFF	TGTGCTAGTGGTTTGGTACGACTAGCGGGGGTTCCCTACAATGAGCAGTTCTTC
TRBV7-2	TRBJ2-1	15	.	TRBD1	CASSPSGTGNNEQFF	TGTGCCAGCAGCCCCTCGGGGACAGGGAACAATGAGCAGTTCTTC
TRBV30	TRBJ1-6	14	.	.	CAWGAGQAAEALHF	TGTGCCTGGGGGGCCGGGCAGGCGGCTGAGGCCCTCCACTTT
TRBV20-1	TRBJ2-7	10	.	.	CSATQREQYF	TGCAGTGCAACACAACGCGAGCAGTACTTC